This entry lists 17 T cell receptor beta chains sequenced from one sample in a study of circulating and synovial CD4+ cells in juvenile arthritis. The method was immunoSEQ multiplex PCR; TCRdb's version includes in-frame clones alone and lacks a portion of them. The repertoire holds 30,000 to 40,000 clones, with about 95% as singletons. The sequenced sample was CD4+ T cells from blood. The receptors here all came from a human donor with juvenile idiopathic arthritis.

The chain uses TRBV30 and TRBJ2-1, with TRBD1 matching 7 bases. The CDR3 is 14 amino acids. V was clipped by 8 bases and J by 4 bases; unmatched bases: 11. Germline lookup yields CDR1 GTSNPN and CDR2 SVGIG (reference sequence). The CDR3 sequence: CARINRGTYNEQFF. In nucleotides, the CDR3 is TGTGCCCGTATTAACAGGGGAACGTACAATGAGCAGTTCTTC. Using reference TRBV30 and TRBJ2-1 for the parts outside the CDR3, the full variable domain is SQTIHQWPATLVQPVGSPLSLECTVEGTSNPNLYWYRQAAGRGLQLLFYSVGIGQISSEVPQNLSASRPQDRQFILSSKKLLLSDSGFYLCARINRGTYNEQFFGPGTRLTVL.

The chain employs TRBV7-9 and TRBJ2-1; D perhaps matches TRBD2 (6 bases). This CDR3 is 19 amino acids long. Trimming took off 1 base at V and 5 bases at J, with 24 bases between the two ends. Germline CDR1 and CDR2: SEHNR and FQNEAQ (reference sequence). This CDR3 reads CASSLESLLMREGNNEQFF. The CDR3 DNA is TGTGCCAGCAGCTTAGAGAGTTTGTTAATGCGGGAAGGAAACAATGAGCAGTTCTTC.

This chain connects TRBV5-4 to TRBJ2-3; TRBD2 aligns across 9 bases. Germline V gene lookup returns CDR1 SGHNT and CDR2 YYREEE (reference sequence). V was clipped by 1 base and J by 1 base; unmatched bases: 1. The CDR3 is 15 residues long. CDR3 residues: CASSLRTSGTDTQYF. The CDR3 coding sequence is TGTGCCAGCAGCTTGAGGACTAGCGGCACAGATACGCAGTATTTT. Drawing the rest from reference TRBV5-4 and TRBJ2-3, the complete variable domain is ETGVTQSPTHLIKTRGQQVTLRCSSQSGHNTVSWYQQALGQGPQFIFQYYREEENGRGNFPPRFSGLQFPNYSSELNVNALELDDSALYLCASSLRTSGTDTQYFGPGTRLTVL.

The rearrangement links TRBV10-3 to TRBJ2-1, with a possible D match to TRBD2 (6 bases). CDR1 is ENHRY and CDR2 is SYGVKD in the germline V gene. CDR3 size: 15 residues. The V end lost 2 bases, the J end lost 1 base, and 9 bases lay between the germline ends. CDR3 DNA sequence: TGTGCCATCAGTGAGGGTGGGGGGTCCTACAATGAGCAGTTCTTC. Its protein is CAISEGGGSYNEQFF.

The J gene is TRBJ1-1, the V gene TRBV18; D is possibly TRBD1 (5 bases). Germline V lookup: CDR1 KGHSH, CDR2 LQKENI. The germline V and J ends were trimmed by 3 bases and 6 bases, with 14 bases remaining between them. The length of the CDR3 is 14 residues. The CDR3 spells CASSPRVGGAEAFF. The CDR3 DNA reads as TGTGCCAGCTCACCCCGGGTTGGGGGGGCTGAAGCTTTCTTT.

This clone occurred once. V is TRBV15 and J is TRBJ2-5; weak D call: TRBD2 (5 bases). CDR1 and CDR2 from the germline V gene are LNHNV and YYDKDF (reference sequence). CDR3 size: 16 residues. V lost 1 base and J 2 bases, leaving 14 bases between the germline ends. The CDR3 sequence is CATSRALSPGQETQYF. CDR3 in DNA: TGTGCCACCAGCAGAGCCCTTTCTCCGGGACAAGAGACCCAGTACTTC.

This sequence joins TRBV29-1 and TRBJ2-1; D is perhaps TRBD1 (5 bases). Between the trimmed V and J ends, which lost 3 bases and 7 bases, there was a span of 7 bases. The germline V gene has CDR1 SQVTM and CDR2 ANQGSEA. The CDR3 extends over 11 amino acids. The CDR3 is CSVDGANEQFF. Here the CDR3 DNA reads TGCAGCGTTGATGGGGCGAATGAGCAGTTCTTC.

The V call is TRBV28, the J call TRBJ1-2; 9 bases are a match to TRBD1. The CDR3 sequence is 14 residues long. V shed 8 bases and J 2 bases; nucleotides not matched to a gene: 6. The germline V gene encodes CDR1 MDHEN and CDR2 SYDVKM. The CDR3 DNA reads TGTGCCAGCGTTACAGGGGGCAGAAACTATGGCTACACCTTC. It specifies CASVTGGRNYGYTF.

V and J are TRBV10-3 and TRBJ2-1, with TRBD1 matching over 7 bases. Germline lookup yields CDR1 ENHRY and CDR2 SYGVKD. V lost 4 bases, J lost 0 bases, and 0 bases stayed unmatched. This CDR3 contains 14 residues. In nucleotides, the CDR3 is TGTGCCATCAGTGGACAGGGCTCCTACAATGAGCAGTTCTTC. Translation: CAISGQGSYNEQFF.

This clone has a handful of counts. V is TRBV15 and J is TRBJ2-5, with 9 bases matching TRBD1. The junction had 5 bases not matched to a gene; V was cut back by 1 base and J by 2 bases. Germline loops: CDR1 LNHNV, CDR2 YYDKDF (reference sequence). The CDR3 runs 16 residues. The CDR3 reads CATSRGHGTGQETQYF. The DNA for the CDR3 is TGTGCCACCAGCAGAGGACACGGGACAGGGCAAGAGACCCAGTACTTC.

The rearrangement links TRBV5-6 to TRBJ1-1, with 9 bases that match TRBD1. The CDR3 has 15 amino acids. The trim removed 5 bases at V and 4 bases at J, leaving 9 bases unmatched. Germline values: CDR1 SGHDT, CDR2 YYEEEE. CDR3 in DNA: TGTGCCAGCAGTTACACGACAGGGGGGTTCACTGAAGCTTTCTTT. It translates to CASSYTTGGFTEAFF. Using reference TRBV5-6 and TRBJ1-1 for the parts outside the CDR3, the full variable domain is DAGVTQSPTHLIKTRGQQVTLRCSPKSGHDTVSWYQQALGQGPQFIFQYYEEEERQRGNFPDRFSGHQFPNYSSELNVNALLLGDSALYLCASSYTTGGFTEAFFGQGTRLTVV.

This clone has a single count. The CDR3, as DNA: TGTGCCACCAGCTCAAGGTTGGGATACAGGGCCGGGGAGCTGTTTTTT. The encoded protein is CATSSRLGYRAGELFF. This chain connects TRBV15 to TRBJ2-2; possibly TRBD1 for D (6 bases). Looked up from germline, CDR1 is LNHNV and CDR2 is YYDKDF (reference sequence). Between the trimmed V and J ends, which lost 5 bases and 6 bases, there was a span of 19 bases. The CDR3 is 16 residues long.

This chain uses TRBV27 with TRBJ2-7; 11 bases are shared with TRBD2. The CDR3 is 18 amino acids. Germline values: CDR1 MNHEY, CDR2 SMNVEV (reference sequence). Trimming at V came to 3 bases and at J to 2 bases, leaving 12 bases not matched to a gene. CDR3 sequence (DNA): TGTGCCAGCAGTTTTAGGGGACTAGCGGCCGACCGGCCCTACGAGCAGTACTTC. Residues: CASSFRGLAADRPYEQYF.

The CDR3, as DNA: TGTGCCAGCACCAATGTACAGGGTGAGACCCAGTACTTC. It translates to CASTNVQGETQYF. V and J are TRBV5-4 and TRBJ2-5; the D gene is possibly TRBD1 (6 bases). In germline, CDR1 is SGHNT, CDR2 YYREEE (reference sequence). Trimming removed 6 bases from V and 5 bases from J, with 14 bases in between. CDR3 size: 13 residues.

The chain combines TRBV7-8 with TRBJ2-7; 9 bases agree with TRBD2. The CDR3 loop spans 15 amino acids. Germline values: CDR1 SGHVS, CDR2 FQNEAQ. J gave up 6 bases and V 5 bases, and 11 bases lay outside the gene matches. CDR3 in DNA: TGTGCCAGCAGCATACTAGCGGGCCTCCTGGGCGAGCAGTACTTC. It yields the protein CASSILAGLLGEQYF.

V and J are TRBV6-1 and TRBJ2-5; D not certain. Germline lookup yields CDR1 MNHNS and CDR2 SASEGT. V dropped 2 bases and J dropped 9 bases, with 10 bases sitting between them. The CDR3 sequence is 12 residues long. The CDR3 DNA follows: TGTGCCAGCAGTGAAATAGAGGTTCCCCAGTACTTC. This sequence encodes CASSEIEVPQYF.

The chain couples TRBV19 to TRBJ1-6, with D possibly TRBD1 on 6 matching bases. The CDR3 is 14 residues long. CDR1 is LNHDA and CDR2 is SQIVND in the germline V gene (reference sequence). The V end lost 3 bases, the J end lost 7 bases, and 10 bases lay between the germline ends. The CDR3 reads CASSMGTRNSPLHF. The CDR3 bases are TGTGCCAGTAGTATGGGGACAAGGAATTCACCCCTCCACTTT.